The rows below give T cell receptor beta chains drawn from one sample of a study of regulatory T cells in long-lasting Graves disease. TCRdb used MiXCR to reprocess the multiplex PCR reads, holding one entry per CDR3 protein. Of roughly 450,000 distinct CDR3 sequences in the sample, about 20% were seen once. The sample consisted of peripheral blood mononuclear cells (PBMCs), taken when the disease was refractory, from a patient treated with antithyroid drugs. Receptor source: a female donor with Graves disease. The CDR3 runs from the conserved cysteine through the conserved F or W. The D gene is left open where the match is weak. Clone sizes are given selectively: once, few, many, or a class where the clone is expanded.

few	NA	TRBV7-9	TRBJ1-5	TGTGCCAGCAGCTTAGAGGGTTGGAATCAGCCCCAGCATTTT	CASSLEGWNQPQHF
NA	NA	TRBV5-1	TRBJ2-3	TGCGCCAGCAGTCAGGGGCCGAGCACAGATACGCAGTATTTT	CASSQGPSTDTQYF
many	NA	TRBV28	TRBJ1-6	TGTGCCAGCAGTACCCCCCTCAGGGTCCCCCTCCACTTT	CASSTPLRVPLHF
few	TRBD1	TRBV6-2/TRBV6-3	TRBJ2-7	TGTGCCACTGGACAGGGGGCATACGAGCAGTACTTC	CATGQGAYEQYF
many	TRBD2	TRBV11-2	TRBJ2-7	TGTGCCAGCAGCTCCTATCTAGCGGGACAAGGATACGAGCAGTACTTC	CASSSYLAGQGYEQYF
few	NA	TRBV6-2/TRBV6-3	TRBJ2-7	TGTGCCAGCAGTTACGCGGCCGGGACCAACGAGCAGTACTTC	CASSYAAGTNEQYF
few	NA	TRBV6-1	TRBJ1-5	TGTGCCAGCAGGGACGTGTACAATCAGCCCCAGCATTTT	CASRDVYNQPQHF
once	NA	TRBV20-1	TRBJ2-7	TGCAGTGCTAGAGATTTTCAGGACTCCTACGAGCAGTACTTC	CSARDFQDSYEQYF
NA	NA	TRBV10-2	TRBJ2-7	TGCGCCAGCACCCTTCGGCTAGCAAGCTCCTACGAGCAGTACTTC	CASTLRLASSYEQYF
NA	NA	TRBV2	TRBJ1-2	TGTGCCAGCAGTGGACAGGCTAACTATGGCTACACCTTC	CASSGQANYGYTF
many	NA	TRBV28	TRBJ1-1	TGTGCCATTCGGGAGCAGAACACTGAAGCTTTCTTT	CAIREQNTEAFF
few	TRBD1	TRBV19	TRBJ2-2	TGTGCCAGTAGTATGAGGGGGCGCCCGGCCGGGGAGCTGTTTTTT	CASSMRGRPAGELFF
many	NA	TRBV28	TRBJ1-2	TGTGCCAGCAATACGATAAAAGGACCCTATGGCTACACCTTC	CASNTIKGPYGYTF
few	TRBD1	TRBV7-2	TRBJ1-6	TGTGCCAGCAGCTTAGGATACAGGGGCAATAATTCACCCCTCCACTTT	CASSLGYRGNNSPLHF
NA	NA	TRBV12-3/TRBV12-4	TRBJ1-1	TGTGCCAGCAGTTTGGTCGCCCTAGTTCACCCTGAAACTTTCTTT	CASSLVALVHPETFF
few	TRBD2	TRBV7-2	TRBJ2-1	TGTGCCAGCAGTTACCGCAGCGGGAGGTTAAACAATGAGCAGTTCTTC	CASSYRSGRLNNEQFF
few	NA	TRBV11-2	TRBJ2-7	TGTGCCAGCAGCTTATCTCTAGGGCCTCAGGGAGAGCAGTACTTC	CASSLSLGPQGEQYF
many	TRBD1	TRBV11-2	TRBJ1-2	TGTGCCAGCAGCACCCCGGGACAGGAAAACTATGGCTACACCTTC	CASSTPGQENYGYTF
NA	NA	TRBV19	TRBJ2-5	TGTGCCAGTACGCCGGGGAAGGGGCAAGAGACCCAGTACTTC	CASTPGKGQETQYF
many	NA	TRBV7-9	TRBJ2-5	TGTGCCAGCAGCCCACGAGAACCCGGAACAACAAGGATGTACCAAGAGACCCAGTACTTC	CASSPREPGTTRMYQETQYF
many	NA	TRBV12-3/TRBV12-4	TRBJ2-2	TGTGCCAGCACATCACACGGGGAGCTGTTTTTT	CASTSHGELFF
many	NA	TRBV5-1	TRBJ1-1	TGCGCCAGCAGTTACAGGGACGTCACTGAAGCTTTCTTT	CASSYRDVTEAFF
many	TRBD1	TRBV12-3/TRBV12-4	TRBJ1-2	TGTGCCAGCAGTTTAGAGGGGGCGGGTGGCTACACCTTC	CASSLEGAGGYTF
many	NA	TRBV28	TRBJ2-7	TGTGCCAGCAGTACTCCGCTGGGCCGGATGGCCTCCTACGAGCAGTACTTC	CASSTPLGRMASYEQYF
NA	NA	TRBV6-1	TRBJ2-4	TGTGCCAGCAGGTATCTCAAGGGAGAAAACATTCAGTACTTC	CASRYLKGENIQYF
many	NA	TRBV28	TRBJ1-2	TGTGCCAGCAGCCTTCAGCCAGTGGACTATGGCTACACCTTC	CASSLQPVDYGYTF
NA	TRBD1	TRBV19	TRBJ2-5	TGTGCCAGTAGTATATGGACAGGGGATAAAGAGACCCAGTACTTC	CASSIWTGDKETQYF
NA	NA	TRBV5-1	TRBJ1-5	TGCGCCAGCAGCCCGACGGTAAATCAGCCCCAGCATTTT	CASSPTVNQPQHF
few	NA	TRBV6-1	TRBJ2-7	TGTGCCAGCAGTCCCCCCTTGGGAGGCGCCTACGAGCAGTACTTC	CASSPPLGGAYEQYF
many	TRBD2	TRBV6-1	TRBJ2-5	TGTGCCAGCAGGGTGGGGGGGGAGACCCAGTACTTC	CASRVGGETQYF
many	TRBD1	TRBV28	TRBJ1-5	TGTGCCAGCATTCCACAGGGGAGCAATCAGCCCCAGCATTTT	CASIPQGSNQPQHF
few	TRBD2	TRBV6-2/TRBV6-3	TRBJ2-5	TGTGCCAGCAGTTACTCCGGGACTAGCCGGTCCGGAGGGGCCCAGTACTTC	CASSYSGTSRSGGAQYF
many	NA	TRBV4-1	TRBJ2-7	TGCGCCAGCAGCCCCGACCCGGGATCTCGTTACTACGAGCAGTACTTC	CASSPDPGSRYYEQYF
NA	NA	TRBV19	TRBJ2-7	TGTGCCAGTAGTATTTCCAACCACGCCAGTTCCTACGAGCAGTACTTC	CASSISNHASSYEQYF
few	NA	TRBV29-1	TRBJ2-7	TGCAGCGTTGACCGCGGAGGGGTACCCTACGAGCAGTACTTC	CSVDRGGVPYEQYF
few	NA	TRBV25-1	TRBJ2-1	TGTGCCAGCAGTGAATGGTCAGAATACAATGAGCAGTTCTTC	CASSEWSEYNEQFF
few	NA	TRBV10-3	TRBJ1-1	TGTGCCAAGAGTCGGGGCCTGAACACTGAAGCTTTCTTT	CAKSRGLNTEAFF
many	TRBD1	TRBV2	TRBJ1-6	TGTGCCAGCACCGACAGGGGCGATTCACCCCTCCACTTT	CASTDRGDSPLHF
many	NA	TRBV6-2/TRBV6-3	TRBJ1-1	TGTGCCAGCAGTTACTCGAGAGCGGACACTGAAGCTTTCTTT	CASSYSRADTEAFF
many	TRBD1	TRBV2	TRBJ1-2	TGTGCCAGCAGGCTGGGACAGACACTCTATGGCTACACCTTC	CASRLGQTLYGYTF
many	NA	TRBV7-2	TRBJ2-1	TGTGCCAGCAGCTCAGGTACAGGGTGGCGTGAGCAGTTCTTC	CASSSGTGWREQFF
NA	NA	TRBV7-2	TRBJ1-5	TGTGCCAGCAGCTTGAGGACGGATCAGCCCCAGCATTTT	CASSLRTDQPQHF
many	NA	TRBV6-1	TRBJ1-2	TGTGCCAGCACCCGGGATACCGTAGGGGAGAATGATGGCTACACCTTC	CASTRDTVGENDGYTF
few	TRBD1	TRBV12-3/TRBV12-4	TRBJ1-2	TGTGCCAGCAGCTTACGACAGGGGATCAACTATGGCTACACCTTC	CASSLRQGINYGYTF
many	TRBD1	TRBV28	TRBJ1-4	TGTGCCAGCAGTTTATTCGAGGGGGCCGGAAAACTGTTTTTT	CASSLFEGAGKLFF
many	TRBD1	TRBV28	TRBJ2-2	TGTGCCAGCACTTTGGCTGCGGGACAGGGGTACACCGGGGAGCTGTTTTTT	CASTLAAGQGYTGELFF
NA	TRBD2	TRBV4-3	TRBJ2-1	TGCGCCAGCAGCCAAGATCTGGGACTAGCGGGTGAATCCTACAATGAGCAGTTCTTC	CASSQDLGLAGESYNEQFF
many	NA	TRBV11-2	TRBJ1-1	TGTGCCAGCAGCTCGCGGATGAACACTGAAGCTTTCTTT	CASSSRMNTEAFF
few	TRBD2	TRBV12-3/TRBV12-4	TRBJ2-7	TGTGCCAGCAGTTTCCGCTCTAGCGGGAGGGCCGAATACGAGCAGTACTTC	CASSFRSSGRAEYEQYF
many	NA	TRBV3-1	TRBJ2-7	TGTGCCAGCAGCCACGGTTTCAGCTCCTACGAGCAGTACTTC	CASSHGFSSYEQYF
NA	NA	TRBV6-1	TRBJ2-7	TGTGCCAGCAGTGGTGCGGGACCCCTCTTCGAGCAGTACTTC	CASSGAGPLFEQYF
many	TRBD2	TRBV28	TRBJ2-7	TGTGCCAGCAGTTTGGGTAGCGGGAGGCTCGGCGAGCAGTACTTC	CASSLGSGRLGEQYF